One sample yielded the 10 T cell receptor beta chains listed below, sequenced in a study of T cells in Graves' hyperthyroidism and ophthalmopathy. Researchers amplified the TCR beta CDR3 regions from RNA transcripts. The HTBI primer set served for first-round RT-PCR of the TCR CDR3. TCRdb re-analysed the multiplex PCR reads in MiXCR, keeping a single row per CDR3 protein. The sample has fewer than 25,000 distinct CDR3 sequences, 49% seen once. The specimen was blood. These TCRs come from a woman between 40 and 50 years old with Graves' hyperthyroidism that later progressed to Graves' ophthalmopathy.

The rearrangement links TRBV20-1 to TRBJ2-7; 7 bases fit TRBD1. J gave up 5 bases and V 6 bases, and 4 bases lay outside the gene matches. Germline CDR1 reads DFQATT; CDR2 reads SNEGSKA (reference sequence). The CDR3 has 11 amino acids. CDR3 protein: CSAWDSHEQYF. The CDR3 nucleotides read TGCAGTGCGTGGGACAGCCACGAGCAGTACTTC.

This clonotype was seen a few times. The chain uses TRBV29-1 and TRBJ2-1; 7 nucleotides line up with TRBD1. The CDR3 sequence is 15 residues long. Germline V CDR1 and CDR2: SQVTM, ANQGSEA. V was pared by 0 bases and J by 9 bases, with 11 bases of the junction left unmatched. CDR3 region: CSVEDGRTPGGEQFF. The CDR3 bases are TGCAGCGTTGAAGACGGCCGAACCCCAGGGGGTGAGCAGTTCTTC.

The chain uses TRBV19 and TRBJ2-5; D possibly matches TRBD1 or TRBD2 (5 bases each). Germline CDR1 and CDR2: LNHDA and SQIVND (reference sequence). The length of the CDR3 is 15 residues. Between the trimmed V and J ends, which lost 7 bases and 7 bases, there was a span of 22 bases. The chain's CDR3 is CASTANRQVGTTQYF. CDR3 bases: TGTGCCAGTACCGCCAATCGGCAAGTTGGGACGACCCAGTACTTC.

This clonotype came up many times. The chain employs TRBV7-2 and TRBJ2-4; D remains unclear. The ends were cut back, 5 bases at V and 0 bases at J, with 8 bases in the middle. CDR1 and CDR2 (germline): SGHTA, FQGNSA. The CDR3 is 14 amino acids. The CDR3 nucleotides are TGTGCCAGCAGCCAGGCGGTAGCCAAAAACATTCAGTACTTC. Translation gives CASSQAVAKNIQYF.

Turning to this clonotype: The germline gene is not matched at one end of the junction; a read error may be the cause. The V call is TRBV13, the J call TRBJ2-7; D remains unclear. The CDR3 sequence is 9 residues long. Germline loops: CDR1 PRHDT, CDR2 FYEKMQ (reference sequence). DNA for the CDR3: TGTGCCAGCTCCTACGGGCAGTACTTC. Amino acid sequence: CASSYGQYF.

Relative to its sample, this clonotype is medium-sized. The chain couples TRBV20-1 to TRBJ2-5; D is ambiguous. This CDR3 spans 10 amino acids. CDR1 and CDR2 from the germline V gene are DFQATT and SNEGSKA (reference sequence). The germline V and J ends were trimmed by 3 bases and 5 bases, with 4 bases remaining between them. CDR3 protein: CSARKETQYF. The CDR3 nucleotides read TGCAGTGCTAGGAAGGAGACCCAGTACTTC.

This chain connects TRBV7-9 to TRBJ1-2, with D maybe TRBD1 (5 bases). This CDR3 is built from 14 residues. Germline CDR1 reads SEHNR; CDR2 reads FQNEAQ (reference sequence). V was trimmed by 10 bases and J by 2 bases, leaving 17 bases between them. CDR3 DNA: TGTGCCACGAAGCGGGGGGAAGGGAACTATGGCTACACCTTC. This gives the protein CATKRGEGNYGYTF.

On this clonotype: The limits of the CDR3 on the DNA are not certain, so only TCRdb's listed CDR3 is given. The genes are TRBV7-9 and TRBJ1-5. The CDR3 has 19 residues if both end residues are counted. CDR1 and CDR2 (germline): SEHNR, FQNEAQ (reference sequence). CDR3 amino acids: CASSDSARFSQKHSVLRHF.

The chain is built from TRBV3-1 and TRBJ1-4; D remains unclear. V lost 4 bases and J 3 bases, leaving 12 bases between the germline ends. This CDR3 is built from 15 residues. Germline CDR1 is LGHDT and CDR2 is YNNKEL (reference sequence). CDR3 DNA: TGTGCCAGCAGCCCTGGACTAGCGTCTAATGAAAAACTGTTTTTT. Translation gives CASSPGLASNEKLFF. Full variable domain (remainder filled in from reference TRBV3-1 and TRBJ1-4): DTAVSQTPKYLVTQMGNDKSIKCEQNLGHDTMYWYKQDSKKFLKIMFSYNNKELIINETVPNRFSPKSPDKAHLNLHINSLELGDSAVYFCASSPGLASNEKLFFGSGTQLSVL.

A word on this clonotype: The conserved phenylalanine or tryptophan normally closing the CDR3 is absent here, so this likely arose from a read error. The DNA is omitted, as the CDR3 cannot be located on it reliably, and the CDR3 follows TCRdb's listing. This sequence joins TRBV15 and TRBJ2-7. Termini included, the CDR3 measures 12 amino acids. Germline V gene lookup returns CDR1 LNHNV and CDR2 YYDKDF (reference sequence). The CDR3 spells CAISRDEISKHL.